This T cell receptor (beta chain) comes out of a study of T cells expressing NK-cell markers. For each CDR3 protein, TCRdb gives one entry from its re-call of the 5' RACE reads, without DNA. The sample totals about 410,000 distinct CDR3 sequences. The CDR3 has 15 amino acids. In germline, CDR1 is SGHRS, CDR2 YFSETQ. This receptor was obtained from a woman between 45 and 60 years old in good health. The chain has TRBV5-1 and TRBJ2-2. Material: blood T cells: a sorted CD56 or NKG2C T cell subset, CD4+ or CD8+ T cells, or bulk PBMC T cells (not recorded which). The CDR3 here is CASSLRSWNTGELFF.